A single sample is the source of the 22 T cell receptor beta chains below, sequenced in a study of blood T cell repertoires in COVID-19. The table came from immunoSEQ multiplex PCR; TCRdb's copy has only in-frame clones and leaves some out. The sample gives about 21,000 clones, 89% of which show up once; roughly 6% is in the top ten. The sequenced material came from peripheral blood. Receptor source: a human donor in a cohort sampled during active COVID-19.

CDR3 nucleotide sequence: TGTGCCTCCAGAGTGGTCTGGGAGGGTTACAATGAGCAGTTCTTC. Translated, it gives CASRVVWEGYNEQFF. This chain connects TRBV30 to TRBJ2-1; 7 bases map to TRBD2. V was pared by 7 bases and J by 4 bases, with 13 bases of the junction left unmatched. Germline V gene sequence: CDR1 GTSNPN, CDR2 SVGIG (reference sequence). This CDR3 has 15 residues.

Here the CDR3 reads CASSKFLREDEQFF. The CDR3, as DNA: TGCGCCAGCAGTAAGTTTCTAAGGGAGGATGAGCAGTTCTTC. The rearrangement links TRBV5-1 to TRBJ2-1; TRBD2 is a possible D gene (6 bases). Germline lookup yields CDR1 SGHRS and CDR2 YFSETQ. V dropped 5 bases and J dropped 8 bases, with 17 bases sitting between them. There are 14 residues in the CDR3. Supplemented by reference TRBV5-1 and TRBJ2-1, the full variable domain reads KAGVTQTPRYLIKTRGQQVTLSCSPISGHRSVSWYQQTPGQGLQFLFEYFSETQRNKGNFPGRFSGRQFSNSRSEMNVSTLELGDSALYLCASSKFLREDEQFFGPGTRLTVL.

This clone was picked up a small number of times. V usage is TRBV24-1 and J usage is TRBJ2-7, with D perhaps TRBD1 (5 bases). Deletions cut 5 bases from V and 3 bases from J, with 16 bases between. The CDR3 is 15 amino acids. The V gene's germline CDR1 is KGHDR and CDR2 SFDVKD. The CDR3 coding sequence is TGTGCCACCAGTGTCCAACCTAAAAGGGGCTACGAGCAGTACTTC. Residues: CATSVQPKRGYEQYF.

This chain uses TRBV2 with TRBJ1-2; no clear D gene. The CDR3 loop spans 16 amino acids. From germline, CDR1 is SNHLY and CDR2 FYNNEI. V was shortened by 0 bases and J by 6 bases, with 17 bases between the two germline ends. The chain's CDR3 is CASSEALYPRGNGYTF. In DNA, the CDR3 is TGTGCCAGCAGTGAAGCGCTGTACCCCCGTGGCAATGGCTACACCTTC. Full variable domain (remainder filled in from reference TRBV2 and TRBJ1-2): EPEVTQTPSHQVTQMGQEVILRCVPISNHLYFYWYRQILGQKVEFLVSFYNNEISEKSEIFDDQFSVERPDGSNFTLKIRSTKLEDSAMYFCASSEALYPRGNGYTFGSGTRLTVV.

The rearrangement joins TRBV2 to TRBJ2-1, with D possibly matching TRBD2 (5 bases). The germline V and J ends were trimmed by 6 bases and 8 bases, with 17 bases remaining between them. In germline, CDR1 is SNHLY, CDR2 FYNNEI. This CDR3 has 14 amino acids. CDR3 in amino acids: CASSPGQSRDEQFF. DNA for the CDR3: TGTGCCAGCAGCCCTGGGCAGTCGAGGGATGAGCAGTTCTTC.

This clone was seen just once. J is TRBJ1-1 and V is TRBV28; D possibly corresponds to TRBD1 (6 bases). CDR3 length equals 16 residues. Trimming cost V 3 bases and J 2 bases, with 16 bases left between them. Germline V gives CDR1 MDHEN, CDR2 SYDVKM. CDR3 region: CASSLAAGEFNTEAFF. CDR3 bases: TGTGCCAGCAGTTTGGCGGCAGGGGAATTTAACACTGAAGCTTTCTTT. The whole variable domain, filled in from reference TRBV28 and TRBJ1-1, reads DVKVTQSSRYLVKRTGEKVFLECVQDMDHENMFWYRQDPGLGLRLIYFSYDVKMKEKGDIPEGYSVSREKKERFSLILESASTNQTSMYLCASSLAAGEFNTEAFFGQGTRLTVV.

V usage is TRBV11-3 and J usage is TRBJ2-1; 8 bases are a match to TRBD2. The germline V gene has CDR1 SGHNT and CDR2 YENEEA. CDR3 length: 13 residues. V shed 5 bases and J 9 bases; nucleotides not matched to a gene: 6. The CDR3 DNA reads TGTGCCAGCAGCCGGGGACTAGATAGTGAGCAGTTCTTC. As protein: CASSRGLDSEQFF.

The chain carries TRBV24-1 and TRBJ2-5, with 8 bases identical to TRBD1. The germline V gene has CDR1 KGHDR and CDR2 SFDVKD. V gave up 0 bases and J gave up 3 bases; unmatched junction bases: 5. This CDR3 spans 16 amino acids. DNA of the CDR3: TGTGCCACCAGTGATTTGCCCGGGACAGGAGAAGAGACCCAGTACTTC. Encoded protein: CATSDLPGTGEETQYF.

This chain links TRBV28 with TRBJ2-1; TRBD2 aligns across 8 bases. After removal of 5 bases from V and 4 bases from J, the junction contained 16 bases not matched to a gene. This CDR3 region has 18 residues. CDR1 and CDR2 from the germline V gene are MDHEN and SYDVKM. The CDR3 is CASSPRRKSGRGYNEQFF. Written as DNA, the CDR3 is TGTGCCAGCAGTCCAAGAAGAAAAAGCGGGAGAGGGTACAATGAGCAGTTCTTC.

The CDR3 is CASILAGFPYEQYF. The CDR3 nucleotides are TGTGCCAGCATCCTTGCGGGATTCCCCTACGAGCAGTACTTC. The chain joins TRBV21-1 to TRBJ2-7; TRBD2, the table's D call, lacks a check against the DNA. TRBV21-1 is recorded as a pseudogene. The length of the CDR3 is 14 residues.

This clone came up once. The rearrangement uses TRBV7-2 and TRBJ1-5; D remains unclear. V was cut by 3 bases and J by 6 bases, with 9 bases left in between. From germline, CDR1 is SGHTA and CDR2 FQGNSA. The CDR3 runs to 13 residues. Here the CDR3 DNA reads TGTGCCAGCAGCTTCGAACAAAGTCAGCCCCAGCATTTT. This sequence encodes CASSFEQSQPQHF.

The V call is TRBV6-1, the J call TRBJ2-7; D is ambiguous. The germline CDR1 and CDR2 sequences are MNHNS and SASEGT. This CDR3 has 14 amino acids. Trimming removed 1 base at V and 0 bases at J, with 7 bases between. Written as DNA, the CDR3 is TGTGCCAGCAGTGAAGGAGTAGCCTCCTACGAGCAGTACTTC. Translating gives CASSEGVASYEQYF.

The rearrangement links TRBV19 to TRBJ2-5, with 11 bases lining up with TRBD2. Germline-derived CDR1 and CDR2 are LNHDA and SQIVND (reference sequence). CDR3 length: 17 amino acids. The trim removed 3 bases at V and 3 bases at J, leaving 9 bases unmatched. The CDR3 region has the DNA TGTGCCAGTAGTATGCCCACCGGGACTAGCGGAGAAGAGACCCAGTACTTC. Translated, it gives CASSMPTGTSGEETQYF. Combining the CDR3 with reference TRBV19 and TRBJ2-5 gives the whole variable domain DGGITQSPKYLFRKEGQNVTLSCEQNLNHDAMYWYRQDPGQGLRLIYYSQIVNDFQKGDIAEGYSVSREKKESFPLTVTSAQKNPTAFYLCASSMPTGTSGEETQYFGPGTRLLVL.

This clone was counted once. V gene TRBV10-3 combines with J gene TRBJ2-7, with 10 bases fitting TRBD1. With 10 bases clipped from V and 5 bases from J, the junction kept 5 bases outside the gene matches. Germline V gene lookup returns CDR1 ENHRY and CDR2 SYGVKD. There are 12 residues in the CDR3. As DNA, the CDR3 is TGTGCCACGACAGGGGGCCTCGACGAGCAGTACTTC. Amino acids: CATTGGLDEQYF.

The chain joins TRBV6-5 to TRBJ1-1; D call uncertain. This CDR3 has 14 amino acids. In germline, CDR1 is MNHEY, CDR2 SVGAGI. V was cut by 0 bases and J by 4 bases, with 9 bases left in between. CDR3: CASSYSRAPTEAFF. The CDR3 bases are TGTGCCAGCAGTTACTCGAGAGCCCCCACTGAAGCTTTCTTT.

On this clone: Additional DNA sequences in this sample encode the identical CDR3. The gene calls are TRBV5-1 and TRBJ2-2; possibly TRBD2 for D (5 bases). The CDR3 contains 15 residues. The V end lost 4 bases, the J end lost 3 bases, and 13 bases lay between the germline ends. CDR1 is SGHRS, CDR2 YFSETQ, per germline. CDR3 loop: CASSLRTVDTGELFF. The CDR3 region has the DNA TGCGCCAGCAGCCTAAGGACTGTAGACACCGGGGAGCTGTTTTTT.

The chain recombines TRBV6-1 with TRBJ2-1; TRBD1 matches at 8 bases. Germline trimming cut 0 bases from V and 2 bases from J; bases unmatched to any gene: 3. This CDR3 has 16 amino acids. Germline V CDR1 and CDR2: MNHNS, SASEGT. The CDR3 here is CASSEAGQGPYNEQFF. The CDR3 nucleotides are TGTGCCAGCAGTGAAGCTGGACAGGGCCCCTACAATGAGCAGTTCTTC.

The chain is built from TRBV9 and TRBJ1-1; the match to TRBD1 covers 8 bases. The germline V gene encodes CDR1 SGDLS and CDR2 YYNGEE. The V segment lost 3 bases and the J segment 6 bases; nucleotides outside the gene matches: 1. The CDR3 has 12 amino acids. The CDR3 sequence: CASSATGAEAFF. The CDR3 bases are TGTGCCAGCAGCGCGACAGGGGCTGAAGCTTTCTTT. Supplemented by reference TRBV9 and TRBJ1-1, the full variable domain reads DSGVTQTPKHLITATGQRVTLRCSPRSGDLSVYWYQQSLDQGLQFLIQYYNGEERAKGNILERFSAQQFPDLHSELNLSSLELGDSALYFCASSATGAEAFFGQGTRLTVV.

The chain recombines TRBV5-6 with TRBJ1-1; 8 bases are shared with TRBD1. V lost 1 base and J lost 1; bases outside the gene matches: 0. CDR3 length: 14 residues. CDR1 is SGHDT, CDR2 YYEEEE, per germline. CDR3 protein: CASSLQGANTEAFF. CDR3 bases: TGTGCCAGCAGCTTGCAGGGGGCGAACACTGAAGCTTTCTTT.

This clone appeared a single time. This chain links TRBV6-5 with TRBJ2-5; 9 nucleotides align to TRBD2. The CDR3 spans 15 residues. V dropped 6 bases and J dropped 5; count of bases not matched to a gene: 10. The V gene's germline CDR1 is MNHEY and CDR2 SVGAGI. CDR3 amino acids: CASRHTLAGVETQYF. Here the CDR3 DNA reads TGTGCCAGCAGACACACCTTAGCGGGAGTGGAGACCCAGTACTTC.

The chain uses TRBV6-5 and TRBJ2-3; the match to TRBD2 covers 11 bases. This CDR3 region has 16 residues. J gave up 6 bases and V 4 bases, and 9 bases lay outside the gene matches. The germline V gene has CDR1 MNHEY and CDR2 SVGAGI. CDR3 residues: CASSSTSLAGVDTQYF. As DNA, the CDR3 is TGTGCCAGCAGTTCTACTTCACTAGCGGGAGTCGATACGCAGTATTTT.

The rearrangement joins TRBV30 to TRBJ1-1, with 7 nucleotides matching TRBD1. Germline lookup yields CDR1 GTSNPN and CDR2 SVGIG (reference sequence). The trim removed 5 bases at V and 6 bases at J, leaving 9 bases unmatched. There are 13 residues in the CDR3. This chain's CDR3 is CAWLNSGGSEAFF. The CDR3 DNA is TGTGCCTGGCTGAATTCAGGGGGTTCTGAAGCTTTCTTT.